This TCR beta chain was recorded in a study of shared clonotypes between healthy human individuals. An even split of each subset's genomic DNA across several immunoSEQ plates was performed. Measured with immunoSEQ multiplex PCR; TCRdb has only the in-frame clones, and not every one. The sample has 600,000 to 800,000 clones, just under 75% seen once; the top ten hold about 1.7%. Study findings and constraints: Larger estimated richness was generally recorded for naive subsets relative to memory subsets. The small donor group covered limited genetic and exposure diversity. Clonotypes which were not shared had lower generation probabilities than clonotypes that all four donors shared.

This CDR3 is 14 amino acids long. A word on this clone: Its antigen is not known.

Source material: memory CD4+ T cells sorted from blood. Sample subset: CD45RA-negative fraction. This receptor was taken from a woman aged 30 to 39 in good health. This chain joins TRBV21-1 and TRBJ1-4. TRBV21-1 is flagged as a pseudogene. CDR3 residues: CASSKGITNEKLFF. The CDR3 DNA reads TGTGCCAGCAGCAAAGGTATAACTAATGAAAAACTGTTTTTT.